Presented here are 8 T cell receptor beta chains from one specimen sequenced in a study of regulatory T cells in long-lasting Graves disease. Time point specified: newly diagnosed GD, antithyroid drugs for less than 3 months. Extracted PBMC RNA gave rise to the TCR library. CDR3 regions were amplified by Arm-PCR using iRepertoire HTBI primers to build TCR beta libraries. TCRdb re-called the multiplex PCR reads with MiXCR, one entry per CDR3 protein. This table has hundreds of thousands of distinct CDR3 sequences, about 15% appearing once. The sample was also linked to a second study, of T cells in Graves' hyperthyroidism and ophthalmopathy.

The sequencing used peripheral blood mononuclear cells (PBMCs), collected at new diagnosis, from a patient treated with antithyroid drugs. These receptor sequences come from a man between 18 and 35 years old with Graves disease.

This clonotype showed up many times. V gene TRBV20-1 combines with J gene TRBJ1-1, with 7 bases identical to TRBD1. This CDR3 spans 14 amino acids. CDR1 and CDR2 from the germline V gene are DFQATT and SNEGSKA (reference sequence). The junction had 4 bases not matched to a gene; V was cut back by 3 bases and J by 0 bases. CDR3 sequence reads: CSAREGAMNTEAFF. Written as DNA, the CDR3 is TGCAGTGCTAGGGAGGGGGCGATGAACACTGAAGCTTTCTTT.

The chain links TRBV5-1 to TRBJ2-7; 8 nucleotides match TRBD2. Germline lookup yields CDR1 SGHRS and CDR2 YFSETQ. CDR3 size: 14 residues. V trimming: 4 bases; J trimming: 0 bases; junction bases outside the gene matches: 3. CDR3 coding DNA: TGCGCCAGCAGCCGTAGCGGGGACTCCTACGAGCAGTACTTC. Translation gives CASSRSGDSYEQYF.

The rearrangement joins TRBV27 to TRBJ2-5; 10 bases align to TRBD2. Germline lookup yields CDR1 MNHEY and CDR2 SMNVEV (reference sequence). The V and J ends lost 6 bases and 0 bases, in that order; junction bases with no gene match: 16. The CDR3 runs to 19 residues. CDR3 sequence reads: CASSPAPGGLANYQETQYF. DNA for the CDR3: TGTGCCAGCAGCCCCGCCCCCGGGGGACTAGCGAACTACCAAGAGACCCAGTACTTC.

This clonotype occurred a few times. The genes are TRBV27 and TRBJ1-5; D is ambiguous. Germline CDR1 reads MNHEY; CDR2 reads SMNVEV (reference sequence). V was pared by 2 bases and J by 8 bases, with 13 bases between. This CDR3 is built from 14 residues. This chain's CDR3 is CASSLSRTAKPQHF. The DNA of the CDR3 is TGTGCCAGCAGTTTAAGTCGGACGGCGAAGCCCCAGCATTTT.

This clonotype was seen a few times. The chain employs TRBV27 and TRBJ2-3; D is ambiguous. Germline V gene sequence: CDR1 MNHEY, CDR2 SMNVEV (reference sequence). The CDR3 runs to 16 residues. Trimming cost V 3 bases and J 0 bases, with 13 bases left between them. The CDR3 here is CASSFGSRASTDTQYF. Here the CDR3 DNA reads TGTGCCAGCAGTTTTGGCAGCCGCGCTAGCACAGATACGCAGTATTTT.

The chain has TRBV20-1 and TRBJ1-1, with D perhaps matching TRBD1 (5 bases). CDR3 size: 14 residues. V was trimmed by 1 base and J by 5 bases, leaving 14 bases between them. In germline, CDR1 is DFQATT, CDR2 SNEGSKA (reference sequence). CDR3 sequence (DNA): TGCAGTGCTAGAGTTGGGGCATTTAGGACTGAAGCTTTCTTT. Encoded protein: CSARVGAFRTEAFF.

This clonotype showed up many times. The chain uses TRBV29-1 and TRBJ2-1; TRBD2 matches 8 bases. The trim removed 4 bases at V and 10 bases at J, leaving 12 bases unmatched. Germline CDR1 reads SQVTM; CDR2 reads ANQGSEA. The CDR3 spans 14 residues. CDR3 in amino acids: CSVVTGGPGWEQFF. CDR3 in DNA: TGCAGCGTTGTAACGGGAGGGCCGGGGTGGGAGCAGTTCTTC.

The genes are TRBV14 and TRBJ1-2, with D unresolved. Germline CDR1 reads SGHDN; CDR2 reads FVKESK. The V end was cut by 4 bases, the J end by 0 bases, with 9 bases between. The CDR3 consists of 14 residues. CDR3 nucleotides: TGTGCCAGCAGCCCGCACATAGCTAACTATGGCTACACCTTC. Encoded protein: CASSPHIANYGYTF. The variable domain in full, completed from reference TRBV14 and TRBJ1-2, reads EAGVTQFPSHSVIEKGQTVTLRCDPISGHDNLYWYRRVMGKEIKFLLHFVKESKQDESGMPNNRFLAERTGGTYSTLKVQPAELEDSGVYFCASSPHIANYGYTFGSGTRLTVV.